The 9 T cell receptor beta chains reported below all come from one sample, sequenced in a study of PD-1 blockade in classical Hodgkin lymphoma. Method: immunoSEQ multiplex PCR; TCRdb's copy keeps in-frame clones and lacks some. The table lists around 30,000 clones, 80% to 95% of them singletons. Time point meaning: newly diagnosed, previously untreated cHL patient sample. Sequences were obtained from peripheral blood mononuclear cells (PBMCs). All receptors come from a human donor with classical Hodgkin lymphoma.

The rearrangement uses TRBV5-4 and TRBJ2-7; no firm D call. V lost 0 bases to trimming and J lost 2 bases, with 9 bases between them. The CDR3 runs 14 residues. Germline V gene sequence: CDR1 SGHNT, CDR2 YYREEE (reference sequence). The DNA for the CDR3 is TGTGCCAGCAGCTTGGAATGGGATCCCTACGAGCAGTACTTC. Its translation is CASSLEWDPYEQYF.

The chain links TRBV5-1 to TRBJ2-5; 9 nucleotides match TRBD1. V shed 4 bases, J shed 0 bases, and the junction held 1 base outside the gene matches. CDR3 length: 14 residues. Looked up from germline, CDR1 is SGHRS and CDR2 is YFSETQ. Here the CDR3 DNA reads TGCGCCAGCAGCGGGACAGGGAACCAAGAGACCCAGTACTTC. As protein: CASSGTGNQETQYF.

The rearrangement uses TRBV27 and TRBJ2-3; TRBD1 is a possible D gene (5 bases). Germline values: CDR1 MNHEY, CDR2 SMNVEV (reference sequence). Trimming cost V 3 bases and J 0 bases, with 10 bases left between them. The CDR3 has 15 residues. CDR3 region: CASSFQGTSTDTQYF. In nucleotides, the CDR3 is TGTGCCAGCAGTTTCCAGGGAACTAGCACAGATACGCAGTATTTT.

V gene TRBV7-2 combines with J gene TRBJ2-7; the D call may be TRBD1 or TRBD2 (5 bases each). Between the trimmed V and J ends, which lost 4 bases and 1 base, there was a span of 14 bases. The CDR3 is 15 amino acids. Germline-derived CDR1 and CDR2 are SGHTA and FQGNSA. CDR3: CASSSSGTQSYEQYF. As DNA, the CDR3 is TGTGCCAGCAGCTCCTCTGGGACGCAGTCCTACGAGCAGTACTTC.

J is TRBJ2-2 and V is TRBV5-1, with 14 nucleotides matching TRBD2. The germline CDR1 and CDR2 sequences are SGHRS and YFSETQ. This CDR3 region has 17 residues. J gave up 6 bases and V 0 bases, and 4 bases lay outside the gene matches. The CDR3 reads CASSLGLAGGTPGELFF. CDR3 in DNA: TGCGCCAGCAGCTTGGGACTAGCGGGAGGGACCCCCGGGGAGCTGTTTTTT.

The chain couples TRBV18 to TRBJ2-5, with D unclear. The V end lost 4 bases, the J end lost 2 bases, and 8 bases lay between the germline ends. Germline values: CDR1 KGHSH, CDR2 LQKENI. CDR3 length equals 13 residues. CDR3: CASSLVMQETQYF. The CDR3 bases are TGTGCCAGCTCACTTGTGATGCAAGAGACCCAGTACTTC.

CDR3 in DNA: TGTGCCAGTAGTATTTTTGGGGGGCAGGACACTGAAGCTTTCTTT. Residues: CASSIFGGQDTEAFF. The gene calls are TRBV19 and TRBJ1-1; perhaps TRBD1 as D (6 bases). Trimming pared 3 bases from V and 3 bases from J, leaving 14 bases between. The CDR3 has 15 residues. Germline assignment: CDR1 LNHDA and CDR2 SQIVND (reference sequence).

This clone was seen a handful of times. The chain uses TRBV27 and TRBJ2-7; TRBD2 matches 8 bases. The ends lost 6 bases at V and 2 bases at J; junction bases unmatched: 6. The germline V gene encodes CDR1 MNHEY and CDR2 SMNVEV (reference sequence). CDR3 size: 14 residues. The DNA for the CDR3 is TGTGCCAGCAGAGCCGGGACTAGAGCCTACGAGCAGTACTTC. Protein sequence: CASRAGTRAYEQYF.

The chain links TRBV21-1 to TRBJ1-2; the table's D call of TRBD1 was not tested on the DNA. TRBV21-1 is tagged as a pseudogene. The CDR3 length is 16 residues. CDR3 sequence reads: CASCKTGQGHNYGYTF. The DNA for the CDR3 is TGTGCCAGCTGTAAAACTGGACAGGGGCACAACTATGGCTACACCTTC.